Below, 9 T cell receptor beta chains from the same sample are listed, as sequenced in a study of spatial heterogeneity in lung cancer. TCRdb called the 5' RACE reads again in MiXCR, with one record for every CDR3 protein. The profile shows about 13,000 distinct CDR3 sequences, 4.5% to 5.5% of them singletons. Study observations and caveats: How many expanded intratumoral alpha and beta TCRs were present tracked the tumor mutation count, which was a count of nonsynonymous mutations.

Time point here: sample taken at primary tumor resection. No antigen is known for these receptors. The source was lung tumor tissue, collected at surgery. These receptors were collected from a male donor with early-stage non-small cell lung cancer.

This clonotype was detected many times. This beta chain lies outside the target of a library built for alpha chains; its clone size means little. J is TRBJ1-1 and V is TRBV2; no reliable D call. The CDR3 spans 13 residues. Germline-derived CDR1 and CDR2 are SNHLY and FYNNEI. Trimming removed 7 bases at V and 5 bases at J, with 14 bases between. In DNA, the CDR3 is TGTGCCAGCACCGAACGACTTGGAACTGAAGCTTTCTTT. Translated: CASTERLGTEAFF.

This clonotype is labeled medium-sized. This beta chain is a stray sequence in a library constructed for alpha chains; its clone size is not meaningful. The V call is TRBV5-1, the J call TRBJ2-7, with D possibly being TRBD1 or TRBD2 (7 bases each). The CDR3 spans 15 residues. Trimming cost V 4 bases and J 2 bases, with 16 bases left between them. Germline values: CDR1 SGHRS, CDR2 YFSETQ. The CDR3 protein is CASSPGGASPYEQYF. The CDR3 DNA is TGCGCCAGCAGCCCAGGGGGGGCTTCGCCCTACGAGCAGTACTTC.

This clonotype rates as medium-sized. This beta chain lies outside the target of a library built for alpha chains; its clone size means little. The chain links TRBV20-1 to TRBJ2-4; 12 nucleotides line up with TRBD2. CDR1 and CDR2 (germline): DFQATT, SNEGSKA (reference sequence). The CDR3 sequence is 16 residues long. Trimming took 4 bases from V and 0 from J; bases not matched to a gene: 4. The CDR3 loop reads CSATRLAGEAKNIQYF. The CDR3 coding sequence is TGCAGTGCTACAAGACTAGCGGGGGAAGCCAAAAACATTCAGTACTTC.

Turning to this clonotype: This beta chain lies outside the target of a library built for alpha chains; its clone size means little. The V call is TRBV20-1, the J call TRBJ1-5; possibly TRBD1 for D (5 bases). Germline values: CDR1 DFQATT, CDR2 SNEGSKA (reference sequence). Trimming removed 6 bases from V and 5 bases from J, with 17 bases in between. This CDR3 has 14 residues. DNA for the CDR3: TGCAGTGCCCGACCCCAGGGTTGGGATCAGCCCCAGCATTTT. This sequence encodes CSARPQGWDQPQHF.

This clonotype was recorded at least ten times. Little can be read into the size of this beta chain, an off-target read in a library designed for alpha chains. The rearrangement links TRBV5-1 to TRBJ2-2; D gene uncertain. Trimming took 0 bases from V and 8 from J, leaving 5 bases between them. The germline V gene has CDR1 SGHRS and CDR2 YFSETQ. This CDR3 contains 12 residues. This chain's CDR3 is CASSLGAGELFF. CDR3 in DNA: TGCGCCAGCAGCTTGGGCGCTGGGGAGCTGTTTTTT.

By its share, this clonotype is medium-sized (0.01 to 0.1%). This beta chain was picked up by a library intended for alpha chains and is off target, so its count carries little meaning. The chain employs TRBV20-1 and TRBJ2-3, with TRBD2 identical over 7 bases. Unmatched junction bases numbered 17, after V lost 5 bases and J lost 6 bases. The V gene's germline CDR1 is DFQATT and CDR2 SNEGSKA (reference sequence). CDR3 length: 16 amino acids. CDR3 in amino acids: CSASLRGGGLGDTQYF. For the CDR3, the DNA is TGCAGTGCTTCCCTGAGGGGCGGGGGACTCGGGGATACGCAGTATTTT.

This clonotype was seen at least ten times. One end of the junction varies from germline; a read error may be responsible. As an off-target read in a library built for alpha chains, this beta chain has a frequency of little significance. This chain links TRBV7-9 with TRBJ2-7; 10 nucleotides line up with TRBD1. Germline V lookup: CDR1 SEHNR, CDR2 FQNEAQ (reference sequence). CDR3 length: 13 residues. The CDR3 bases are TGTGCCAGCAGCTTATACGACAGGGGGCAGGCCGACTTC. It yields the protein CASSLYDRGQADF. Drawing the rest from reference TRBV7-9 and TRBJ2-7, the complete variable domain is DTGVSQNPRHKITKRGQNVTFRCDPISEHNRLYWYRQTLGQGPEFLTYFQNEAQLEKSRLLSDRFSAERPKGSFSTLEIQRTEQGDSAMYLCASSLYDRGQADFGPGTRLTVT.

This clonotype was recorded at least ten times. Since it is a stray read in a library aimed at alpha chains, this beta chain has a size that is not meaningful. The CDR3 protein is CASTLDGGTQYF. Here the CDR3 DNA reads TGTGCCAGCACTTTGGATGGGGGTACGCAGTATTTT. This chain uses TRBV28 with TRBJ2-3, with D possibly being TRBD1 or TRBD2 (5 bases each). This CDR3 contains 12 residues. Germline CDR1 reads MDHEN; CDR2 reads SYDVKM. The ends were cut back, 7 bases at V and 8 bases at J, with 13 bases in the middle.

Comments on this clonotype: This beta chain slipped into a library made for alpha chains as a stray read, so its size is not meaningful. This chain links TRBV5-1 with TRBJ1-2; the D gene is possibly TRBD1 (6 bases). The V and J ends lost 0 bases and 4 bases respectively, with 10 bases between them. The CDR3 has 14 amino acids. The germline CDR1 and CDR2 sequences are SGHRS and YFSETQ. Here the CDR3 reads CASSLAQGGYGYTF. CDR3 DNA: TGCGCCAGCAGCTTGGCACAGGGCGGCTATGGCTACACCTTC.